A selection of T cell receptor beta chains follows, all from one sample in a study of T cell responses to AZD1222 COVID-19 vaccine. TCRdb's table, derived via immunoSEQ multiplex PCR, lists solely in-frame clones and lacks some. This sample has some 180,000 clones, with around 93% found just once. This material consisted of peripheral blood, taken 28 days after the second dose of the MenACWY control vaccine. The source of these receptors is an adult who received the MenACWY meningococcal vaccine as a control. The CDR3 runs from the conserved cysteine through the conserved F or W. The order of the fields is J gene, D gene, clone size, V gene, CDR3 length, CDR3 protein, CDR3 DNA. A D gene is named only where the DNA matches it firmly. Size values are once, few and many counts, or a class for expanded clones, and some rows have none.

J gene: TRBJ2-2
D gene: TRBD2
clone size: .
V gene: TRBV6-6
CDR3 length: 16
CDR3 protein: CASSFRGGGPAGELFF
CDR3 DNA: TGTGCCAGCAGTTTTCGGGGCGGGGGACCAGCCGGGGAGCTGTTTTTT

J gene: TRBJ2-7
D gene: TRBD2
clone size: few
V gene: TRBV2
CDR3 length: 15
CDR3 protein: CASMTGTSGSYEQYF
CDR3 DNA: TGTGCCAGCATGACCGGGACTAGCGGCTCCTACGAGCAGTACTTC

J gene: TRBJ2-5
D gene: .
clone size: .
V gene: TRBV5-6
CDR3 length: 12
CDR3 protein: CASSLGLETQYF
CDR3 DNA: TGTGCCAGCAGCCTAGGGTTAGAGACCCAGTACTTC

J gene: TRBJ1-4
D gene: .
clone size: .
V gene: TRBV4-1
CDR3 length: 15
CDR3 protein: CASSQITGSNEKLFF
CDR3 DNA: TGCGCCAGCAGCCAGATTACAGGTTCTAATGAAAAACTGTTTTTT

J gene: TRBJ2-3
D gene: .
clone size: .
V gene: TRBV12-3/TRBV12-4
CDR3 length: 13
CDR3 protein: CASERRGTDTQYF
CDR3 DNA: TGTGCCAGCGAGCGGCGTGGCACAGATACGCAGTATTTT

J gene: TRBJ1-4
D gene: .
clone size: once
V gene: TRBV4-2
CDR3 length: 15
CDR3 protein: CASSQDPTTNEKLFF
CDR3 DNA: TGTGCCAGCAGCCAAGATCCCACAACTAATGAAAAACTGTTTTTT

J gene: TRBJ1-2
D gene: .
clone size: .
V gene: TRBV27
CDR3 length: 14
CDR3 protein: CASRLGVGPYGYTF
CDR3 DNA: TGTGCCAGCAGGCTGGGGGTAGGTCCCTATGGCTACACCTTC

J gene: TRBJ1-5
D gene: .
clone size: .
V gene: TRBV19
CDR3 length: 14
CDR3 protein: CASSIRDGNQPQHF
CDR3 DNA: TGTGCCAGTAGTATCCGGGACGGCAATCAGCCCCAGCATTTT

J gene: TRBJ2-5
D gene: .
clone size: .
V gene: TRBV7-2
CDR3 length: 13
CDR3 protein: CASSFRARETQYF
CDR3 DNA: TGTGCCAGCAGCTTTCGAGCGAGAGAGACCCAGTACTTC

J gene: TRBJ1-2
D gene: .
clone size: .
V gene: TRBV29-1
CDR3 length: 15
CDR3 protein: CSVEEQGGKGYGYTF
CDR3 DNA: TGCAGCGTTGAAGAGCAGGGAGGGAAGGGCTATGGCTACACCTTC

J gene: TRBJ1-5
D gene: .
clone size: .
V gene: TRBV30
CDR3 length: 16
CDR3 protein: CAWSQPGQHSNQPQHF
CDR3 DNA: TGTGCCTGGAGTCAACCTGGACAGCATAGCAATCAGCCCCAGCATTTT

J gene: TRBJ2-5
D gene: .
clone size: .
V gene: TRBV3-1/TRBV3-2
CDR3 length: 13
CDR3 protein: CASSQGGPRAQYF
CDR3 DNA: TGTGCCAGCAGCCAAGGGGGACCCCGGGCTCAGTACTTC

J gene: TRBJ2-7
D gene: TRBD1
clone size: .
V gene: TRBV7-2
CDR3 length: 15
CDR3 protein: CASSLGLGGAYEQYF
CDR3 DNA: TGTGCCAGCAGCTTAGGGCTAGGGGGCGCCTACGAGCAGTACTTC

J gene: TRBJ1-6
D gene: TRBD1
clone size: .
V gene: TRBV7-2
CDR3 length: 15
CDR3 protein: CASRETGGYNSPLHF
CDR3 DNA: TGTGCCAGCAGGGAAACAGGGGGCTATAATTCACCCCTCCACTTT

J gene: TRBJ1-1
D gene: .
clone size: .
V gene: TRBV5-4
CDR3 length: 14
CDR3 protein: CASSPPDLNTEAFF
CDR3 DNA: TGTGCCAGCAGCCCCCCGGATTTGAACACTGAAGCTTTCTTT

J gene: TRBJ1-1
D gene: .
clone size: .
V gene: TRBV3-1/TRBV3-2
CDR3 length: 15
CDR3 protein: CASSQDHGGATEAFF
CDR3 DNA: TGTGCCAGCAGCCAAGACCACGGGGGGGCCACTGAAGCTTTCTTT

J gene: TRBJ1-2
D gene: TRBD1
clone size: .
V gene: TRBV15
CDR3 length: 16
CDR3 protein: CATSFERTGAGYGYTF
CDR3 DNA: TGTGCCACCAGCTTTGAACGGACAGGGGCTGGCTATGGCTACACCTTC

J gene: TRBJ1-2
D gene: TRBD1
clone size: .
V gene: TRBV5-1
CDR3 length: 16
CDR3 protein: CASSEGQGAPSYGYTF
CDR3 DNA: TGCGCCAGCAGCGAGGGACAGGGGGCGCCTAGCTATGGCTACACCTTC

J gene: TRBJ2-1
D gene: .
clone size: .
V gene: TRBV3-1/TRBV3-2
CDR3 length: 18
CDR3 protein: CASSPNTGVGRAYNEQFF
CDR3 DNA: TGTGCCAGCAGTCCGAACACAGGGGTCGGGAGGGCCTACAATGAGCAGTTCTTC

J gene: TRBJ2-3
D gene: .
clone size: .
V gene: TRBV19
CDR3 length: 14
CDR3 protein: CASSTNGYTDTQYF
CDR3 DNA: TGTGCCAGTAGTACGAACGGGTACACAGATACGCAGTATTTT

J gene: TRBJ1-1
D gene: TRBD1
clone size: .
V gene: TRBV6-5
CDR3 length: 15
CDR3 protein: CASSYMGQGTTEAFF
CDR3 DNA: TGTGCCAGCAGTTACATGGGACAGGGGACCACTGAAGCTTTCTTT

J gene: TRBJ2-2
D gene: .
clone size: .
V gene: TRBV7-9
CDR3 length: 12
CDR3 protein: CASSMDTGELFF
CDR3 DNA: TGTGCCAGCAGCATGGACACCGGGGAGCTGTTTTTT

J gene: TRBJ1-5
D gene: .
clone size: .
V gene: TRBV6-5
CDR3 length: 14
CDR3 protein: CASRGWDSNQPQHF
CDR3 DNA: TGTGCCAGCAGGGGATGGGACAGCAATCAGCCCCAGCATTTT

J gene: TRBJ2-5
D gene: .
clone size: .
V gene: TRBV25-1
CDR3 length: 12
CDR3 protein: CASSSSSETQYF
CDR3 DNA: TGTGCCAGCAGTTCCAGTTCGGAGACCCAGTACTTC

J gene: TRBJ1-1
D gene: .
clone size: .
V gene: TRBV13
CDR3 length: 14
CDR3 protein: CASSLESMNTEAFF
CDR3 DNA: TGTGCCAGCAGCTTAGAATCCATGAACACTGAAGCTTTCTTT

J gene: TRBJ1-2
D gene: TRBD1
clone size: .
V gene: TRBV15
CDR3 length: 14
CDR3 protein: CATSRVRQGFGYTF
CDR3 DNA: TGTGCCACCAGCAGAGTGAGACAGGGTTTTGGCTACACCTTC

J gene: TRBJ1-3
D gene: .
clone size: once
V gene: TRBV5-1
CDR3 length: 14
CDR3 protein: CASSAPQEGNTIYF
CDR3 DNA: TGCGCCAGCAGTGCCCCGCAGGAAGGAAACACCATATATTTT

J gene: TRBJ2-1
D gene: .
clone size: .
V gene: TRBV24-1
CDR3 length: 15
CDR3 protein: CATSARGLSIDEQFF
CDR3 DNA: TGTGCCACCAGTGCCAGGGGACTATCTATTGATGAGCAGTTCTTC

J gene: TRBJ1-2
D gene: .
clone size: .
V gene: TRBV3-1/TRBV3-2
CDR3 length: 15
CDR3 protein: CASSQRDAWRYGYTF
CDR3 DNA: TGTGCCAGCAGCCAGCGGGACGCCTGGAGATATGGCTACACCTTC

J gene: TRBJ1-2
D gene: TRBD1
clone size: .
V gene: TRBV10-3
CDR3 length: 15
CDR3 protein: CAISRDREDNYGYTF
CDR3 DNA: TGTGCCATCAGCCGGGACAGGGAGGATAACTATGGCTACACCTTC

J gene: TRBJ2-3
D gene: TRBD1
clone size: .
V gene: TRBV7-6
CDR3 length: 15
CDR3 protein: CASSFGQGATDTQYF
CDR3 DNA: TGTGCCAGCAGCTTTGGACAGGGGGCTACAGATACGCAGTATTTT

J gene: TRBJ1-2
D gene: .
clone size: .
V gene: TRBV20-1
CDR3 length: 11
CDR3 protein: CSVQQGFGYTF
CDR3 DNA: TGCAGTGTTCAGCAGGGTTTTGGCTACACCTTC

J gene: TRBJ1-2
D gene: .
clone size: .
V gene: TRBV5-1
CDR3 length: 15
CDR3 protein: CASSLGHAESYGYTF
CDR3 DNA: TGCGCCAGCAGCCTCGGTCACGCGGAGTCCTATGGCTACACCTTC

J gene: TRBJ1-1
D gene: .
clone size: few
V gene: TRBV7-3
CDR3 length: 13
CDR3 protein: CASSWNLNTEAFF
CDR3 DNA: TGTGCCAGCAGCTGGAACCTGAACACTGAAGCTTTCTTT

J gene: TRBJ1-5
D gene: .
clone size: .
V gene: TRBV6-5
CDR3 length: 15
CDR3 protein: CASNPMGRGNQPQHF
CDR3 DNA: TGTGCCAGCAACCCAATGGGCAGGGGCAATCAGCCCCAGCATTTT

J gene: TRBJ1-2
D gene: .
clone size: .
V gene: TRBV6-5
CDR3 length: 11
CDR3 protein: CASTEYKGYTF
CDR3 DNA: TGTGCCAGTACAGAGTATAAAGGCTACACCTTC

J gene: TRBJ1-2
D gene: .
clone size: .
V gene: TRBV6-5
CDR3 length: 14
CDR3 protein: CASSYGTAYYGYTF
CDR3 DNA: TGTGCCAGCAGTTACGGGACTGCCTACTATGGCTACACCTTC

J gene: TRBJ1-5
D gene: TRBD1
clone size: .
V gene: TRBV28
CDR3 length: 15
CDR3 protein: CASSRPDRGRQPQHF
CDR3 DNA: TGTGCCAGCAGCCGACCCGACAGGGGACGACAGCCCCAGCATTTT

J gene: TRBJ1-1
D gene: .
clone size: .
V gene: TRBV28
CDR3 length: 13
CDR3 protein: CASIPAGATEAFF
CDR3 DNA: TGTGCCAGCATCCCTGCGGGGGCCACTGAAGCTTTCTTT

J gene: TRBJ1-2
D gene: TRBD1
clone size: .
V gene: TRBV5-4
CDR3 length: 13
CDR3 protein: CASSFQGANGYTF
CDR3 DNA: TGTGCCAGCAGCTTCCAGGGGGCCAATGGCTACACCTTC

J gene: TRBJ1-4
D gene: .
clone size: .
V gene: TRBV28
CDR3 length: 15
CDR3 protein: CASSFLGSGGEKLFF
CDR3 DNA: TGTGCCAGCAGTTTCTTGGGCAGTGGCGGCGAAAAACTGTTTTTT

J gene: TRBJ2-3
D gene: TRBD2
clone size: .
V gene: TRBV6-2/TRBV6-3
CDR3 length: 19
CDR3 protein: CASSYSTKGSSGGVDTQYF
CDR3 DNA: TGTGCCAGCAGTTACTCGACAAAAGGGTCTAGCGGGGGGGTTGATACGCAGTATTTT

J gene: TRBJ1-2
D gene: TRBD1
clone size: .
V gene: TRBV10-3
CDR3 length: 14
CDR3 protein: CAISPGQGNYGYTF
CDR3 DNA: TGTGCCATCAGTCCGGGACAGGGTAATTATGGCTACACCTTC

J gene: TRBJ1-1
D gene: .
clone size: .
V gene: TRBV7-2
CDR3 length: 16
CDR3 protein: CASSFVGSGWGTEAFF
CDR3 DNA: TGTGCCAGCAGCTTCGTTGGGTCAGGGTGGGGCACTGAAGCTTTCTTT

J gene: TRBJ1-2
D gene: .
clone size: .
V gene: TRBV7-2
CDR3 length: 14
CDR3 protein: CASSLDSRNYGYTF
CDR3 DNA: TGTGCCAGCAGCTTAGACAGTCGCAACTATGGCTACACCTTC

J gene: TRBJ1-2
D gene: TRBD1
clone size: .
V gene: TRBV29-1
CDR3 length: 12
CDR3 protein: CSVDGTAYGYTF
CDR3 DNA: TGCAGCGTTGACGGGACAGCCTATGGCTACACCTTC

J gene: TRBJ1-2
D gene: TRBD1
clone size: .
V gene: TRBV5-4
CDR3 length: 14
CDR3 protein: CASSLGGTGYGYTF
CDR3 DNA: TGTGCCAGCAGCTTGGGAGGGACAGGGTATGGCTACACCTTC

J gene: TRBJ1-1
D gene: .
clone size: .
V gene: TRBV7-9
CDR3 length: 13
CDR3 protein: CASSRGWNTEAFF
CDR3 DNA: TGTGCCAGCAGCAGGGGGTGGAACACTGAAGCTTTCTTT

J gene: TRBJ2-3
D gene: .
clone size: .
V gene: TRBV3-1/TRBV3-2
CDR3 length: 11
CDR3 protein: CASRTRDTQYF
CDR3 DNA: TGTGCCAGCAGGACCAGGGATACGCAGTATTTT

J gene: TRBJ1-2
D gene: .
clone size: .
V gene: TRBV14
CDR3 length: 13
CDR3 protein: CASSPGVTYGYTF
CDR3 DNA: TGTGCCAGCAGCCCAGGGGTCACCTATGGCTACACCTTC

J gene: TRBJ2-7
D gene: .
clone size: .
V gene: TRBV9
CDR3 length: 14
CDR3 protein: CASSVSPGTYEQYF
CDR3 DNA: TGTGCCAGCAGCGTCTCTCCCGGGACCTACGAGCAGTACTTC

J gene: TRBJ1-3
D gene: TRBD1
clone size: .
V gene: TRBV19
CDR3 length: 21
CDR3 protein: CASSMGIRGTGDTSSGNTIYF
CDR3 DNA: TGTGCCAGTAGTATGGGGATTAGGGGGACAGGGGATACGAGCTCTGGAAACACCATATATTTT

J gene: TRBJ1-2
D gene: TRBD1
clone size: once
V gene: TRBV12-3/TRBV12-4
CDR3 length: 13
CDR3 protein: CASSFGTVYGYTF
CDR3 DNA: TGTGCCAGCAGTTTTGGGACAGTCTATGGCTACACCTTC

J gene: TRBJ2-3
D gene: .
clone size: .
V gene: TRBV5-6
CDR3 length: 13
CDR3 protein: CASSLLLADTQYF
CDR3 DNA: TGTGCCAGCAGCCTTCTTCTAGCAGATACGCAGTATTTT

J gene: TRBJ1-1
D gene: .
clone size: .
V gene: TRBV30
CDR3 length: 12
CDR3 protein: CAWSAQWSEAFF
CDR3 DNA: TGTGCCTGGAGCGCCCAGTGGTCTGAAGCTTTCTTT

J gene: TRBJ1-1
D gene: .
clone size: few
V gene: TRBV19
CDR3 length: 16
CDR3 protein: CASSSGGRVMNTEAFF
CDR3 DNA: TGTGCCAGTAGTAGTGGGGGCCGAGTCATGAACACTGAAGCTTTCTTT

J gene: TRBJ1-1
D gene: .
clone size: .
V gene: TRBV6-6
CDR3 length: 13
CDR3 protein: CASSYEQNTEAFF
CDR3 DNA: TGTGCCAGCAGTTACGAGCAGAACACTGAAGCTTTCTTT

J gene: TRBJ2-5
D gene: TRBD2
clone size: .
V gene: TRBV28
CDR3 length: 14
CDR3 protein: CASRGLAGQETQYF
CDR3 DNA: TGTGCCAGCAGGGGACTAGCGGGGCAAGAGACCCAGTACTTC

J gene: TRBJ2-7
D gene: .
clone size: few
V gene: TRBV5-8
CDR3 length: 15
CDR3 protein: CASSPWGGSSYEQYF
CDR3 DNA: TGTGCCAGCAGTCCGTGGGGGGGCAGCTCCTACGAGCAGTACTTC